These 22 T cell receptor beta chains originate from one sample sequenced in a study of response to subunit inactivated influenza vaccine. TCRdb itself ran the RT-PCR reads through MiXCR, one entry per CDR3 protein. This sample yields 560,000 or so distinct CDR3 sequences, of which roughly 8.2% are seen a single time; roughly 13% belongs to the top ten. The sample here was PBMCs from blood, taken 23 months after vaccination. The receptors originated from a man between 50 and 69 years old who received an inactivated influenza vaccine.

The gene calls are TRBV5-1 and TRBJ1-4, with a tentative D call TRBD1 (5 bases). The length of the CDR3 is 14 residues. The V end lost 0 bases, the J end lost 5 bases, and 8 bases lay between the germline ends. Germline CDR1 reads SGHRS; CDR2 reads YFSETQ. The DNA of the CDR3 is TGCGCCAGCAGCTTGGGACAGCCAAATGAAAAACTGTTTTTT. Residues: CASSLGQPNEKLFF.

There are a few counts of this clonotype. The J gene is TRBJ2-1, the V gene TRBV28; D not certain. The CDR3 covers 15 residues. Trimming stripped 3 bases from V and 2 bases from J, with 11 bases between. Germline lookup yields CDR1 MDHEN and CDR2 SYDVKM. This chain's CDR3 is CASSFMTAAYNEQFF. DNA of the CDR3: TGTGCCAGCAGTTTTATGACGGCAGCCTACAATGAGCAGTTCTTC.

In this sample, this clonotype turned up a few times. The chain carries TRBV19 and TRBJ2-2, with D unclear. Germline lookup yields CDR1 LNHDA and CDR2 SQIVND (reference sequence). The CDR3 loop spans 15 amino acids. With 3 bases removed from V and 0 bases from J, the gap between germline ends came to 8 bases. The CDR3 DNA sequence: TGTGCCAGTAGTATTTACAGCGCGAACACCGGGGAGCTGTTTTTT. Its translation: CASSIYSANTGELFF.

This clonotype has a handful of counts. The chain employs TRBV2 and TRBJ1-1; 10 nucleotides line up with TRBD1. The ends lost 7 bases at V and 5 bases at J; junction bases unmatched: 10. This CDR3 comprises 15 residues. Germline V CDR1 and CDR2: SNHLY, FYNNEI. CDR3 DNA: TGTGCCAGCAATATTGACAGGGGGCCAGGTACTGAAGCTTTCTTT. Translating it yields CASNIDRGPGTEAFF.

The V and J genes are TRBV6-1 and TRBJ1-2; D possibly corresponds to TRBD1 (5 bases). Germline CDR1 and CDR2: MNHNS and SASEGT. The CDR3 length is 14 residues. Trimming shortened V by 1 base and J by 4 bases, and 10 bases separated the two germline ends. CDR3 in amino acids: CASSEVKGRYGYTF. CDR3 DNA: TGTGCCAGCAGTGAAGTAAAGGGGCGCTATGGCTACACCTTC.

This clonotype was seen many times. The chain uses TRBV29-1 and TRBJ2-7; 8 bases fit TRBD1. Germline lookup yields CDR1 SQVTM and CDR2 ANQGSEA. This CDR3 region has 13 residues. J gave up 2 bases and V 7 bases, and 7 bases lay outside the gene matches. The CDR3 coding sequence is TGCAGCGCCAGGGGGCAGTTGGCCTACGAGCAGTACTTC. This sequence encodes CSARGQLAYEQYF.

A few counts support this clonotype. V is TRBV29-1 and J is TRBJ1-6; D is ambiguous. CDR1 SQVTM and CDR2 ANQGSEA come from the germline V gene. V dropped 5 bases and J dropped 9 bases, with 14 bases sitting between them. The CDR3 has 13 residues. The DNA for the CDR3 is TGCAGCGTTCTTATGGTTATTGGTTCACCCCTCCACTTT. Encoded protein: CSVLMVIGSPLHF.

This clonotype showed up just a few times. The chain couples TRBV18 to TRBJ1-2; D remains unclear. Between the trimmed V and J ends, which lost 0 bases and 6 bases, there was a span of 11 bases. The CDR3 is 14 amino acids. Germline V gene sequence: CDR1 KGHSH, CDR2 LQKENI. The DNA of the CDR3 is TGTGCCAGCTCACCACCGGCGCGGTCTGATGGCTACACCTTC. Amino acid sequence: CASSPPARSDGYTF.

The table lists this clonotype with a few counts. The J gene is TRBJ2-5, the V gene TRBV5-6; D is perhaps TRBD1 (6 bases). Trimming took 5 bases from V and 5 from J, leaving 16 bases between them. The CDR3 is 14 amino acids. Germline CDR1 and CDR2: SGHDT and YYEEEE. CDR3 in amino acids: CASRPNTGSETQYF. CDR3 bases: TGTGCCAGCAGACCGAATACAGGGTCCGAGACCCAGTACTTC.

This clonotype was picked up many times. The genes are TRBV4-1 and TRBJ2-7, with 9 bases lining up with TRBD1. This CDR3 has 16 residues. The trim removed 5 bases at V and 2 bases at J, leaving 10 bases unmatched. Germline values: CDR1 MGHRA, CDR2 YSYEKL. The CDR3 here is CASSLPDRGETYEQYF. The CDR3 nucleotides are TGCGCCAGCAGCTTACCTGACAGGGGGGAAACCTACGAGCAGTACTTC.

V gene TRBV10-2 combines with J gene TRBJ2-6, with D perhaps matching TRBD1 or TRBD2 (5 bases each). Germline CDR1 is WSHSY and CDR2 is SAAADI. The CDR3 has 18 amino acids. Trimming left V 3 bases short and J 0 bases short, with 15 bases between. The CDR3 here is CASSDAHRGRSGANVLTF. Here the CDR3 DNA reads TGCGCCAGCAGTGACGCACACCGGGGACGCTCTGGGGCCAACGTCCTGACTTTC.

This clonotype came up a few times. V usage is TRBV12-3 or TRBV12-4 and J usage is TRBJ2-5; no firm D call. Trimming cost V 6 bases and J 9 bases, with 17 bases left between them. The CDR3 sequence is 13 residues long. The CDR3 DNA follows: TGTGCCAGCAGCCCGGACGCCCCCGGAGCCCAGTACTTC. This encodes CASSPDAPGAQYF.

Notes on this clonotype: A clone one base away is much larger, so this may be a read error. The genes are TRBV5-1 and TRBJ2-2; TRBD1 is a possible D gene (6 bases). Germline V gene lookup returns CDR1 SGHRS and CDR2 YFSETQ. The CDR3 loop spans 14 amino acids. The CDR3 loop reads CASSLARDTGDLFF. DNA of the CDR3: TGCGCCAGCAGCTTGGCGAGGGACACCGGGGATCTGTTTTTT.

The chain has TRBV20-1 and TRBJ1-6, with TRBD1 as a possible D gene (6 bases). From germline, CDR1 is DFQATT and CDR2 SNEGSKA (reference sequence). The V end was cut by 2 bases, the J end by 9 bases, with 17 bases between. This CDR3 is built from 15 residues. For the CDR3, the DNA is TGCAGTGCTAGAACCCAGGGGACGGGGGGTTCACCCCTCCACTTT. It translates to CSARTQGTGGSPLHF.

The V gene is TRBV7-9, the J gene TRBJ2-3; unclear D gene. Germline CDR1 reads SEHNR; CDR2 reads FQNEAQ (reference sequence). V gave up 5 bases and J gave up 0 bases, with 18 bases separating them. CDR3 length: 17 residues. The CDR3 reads CASSPRRFGSSTDTQYF. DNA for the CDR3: TGTGCCAGCAGCCCCCGCCGGTTTGGTTCTAGCACAGATACGCAGTATTTT.

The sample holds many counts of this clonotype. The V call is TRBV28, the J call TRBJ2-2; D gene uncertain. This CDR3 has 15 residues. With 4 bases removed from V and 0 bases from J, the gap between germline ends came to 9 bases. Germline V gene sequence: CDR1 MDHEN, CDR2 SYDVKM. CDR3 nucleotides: TGTGCCAGCAGTTCTGGTTCTGCGAACACCGGGGAGCTGTTTTTT. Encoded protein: CASSSGSANTGELFF.

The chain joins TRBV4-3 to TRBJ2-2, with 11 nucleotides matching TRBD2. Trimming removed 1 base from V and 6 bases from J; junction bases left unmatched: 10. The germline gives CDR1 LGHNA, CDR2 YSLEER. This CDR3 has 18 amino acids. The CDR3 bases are TGCGCCAGCAGCCAAGCCAGTAGCGGGAGGGTTTTCGCCGGGGAGCTGTTTTTT. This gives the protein CASSQASSGRVFAGELFF.

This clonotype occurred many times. CDR3: CASSPNPREGLYEQYF. CDR3 bases: TGTGCCAGCAGCCCTAACCCGCGGGAGGGCCTCTACGAGCAGTACTTC. The genes are TRBV7-9 and TRBJ2-7; 9 nucleotides match TRBD2. The CDR3 is made up of 16 amino acids. CDR1 is SEHNR, CDR2 FQNEAQ, per germline (reference sequence). V lost 5 bases, J lost 3 bases, and 11 bases stayed unmatched. The variable domain in full, completed from reference TRBV7-9 and TRBJ2-7, reads DTGVSQNPRHKITKRGQNVTFRCDPISEHNRLYWYRQTLGQGPEFLTYFQNEAQLEKSRLLSDRFSAERPKGSFSTLEIQRTEQGDSAMYLCASSPNPREGLYEQYFGPGTRLTVT.

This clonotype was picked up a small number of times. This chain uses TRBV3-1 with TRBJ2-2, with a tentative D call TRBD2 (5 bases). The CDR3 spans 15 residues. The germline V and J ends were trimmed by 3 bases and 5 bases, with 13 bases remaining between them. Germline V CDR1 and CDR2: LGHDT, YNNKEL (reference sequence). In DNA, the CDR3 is TGTGCCAGCAGCCATGCCTCCGGGGTGACCGGGGAGCTGTTTTTT. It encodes CASSHASGVTGELFF.

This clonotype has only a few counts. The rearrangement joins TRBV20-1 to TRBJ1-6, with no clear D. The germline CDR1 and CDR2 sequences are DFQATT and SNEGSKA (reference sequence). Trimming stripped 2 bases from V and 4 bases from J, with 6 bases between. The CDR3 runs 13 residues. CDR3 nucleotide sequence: TGCAGTGCTAGAAACATTTATAATTCACCCCTCCACTTT. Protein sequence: CSARNIYNSPLHF.

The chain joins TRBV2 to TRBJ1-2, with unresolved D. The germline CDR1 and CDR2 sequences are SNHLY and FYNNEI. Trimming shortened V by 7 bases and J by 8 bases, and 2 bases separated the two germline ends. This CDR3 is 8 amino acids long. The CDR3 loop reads CASMGYTF. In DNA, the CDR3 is TGTGCCAGCATGGGCTACACCTTC.

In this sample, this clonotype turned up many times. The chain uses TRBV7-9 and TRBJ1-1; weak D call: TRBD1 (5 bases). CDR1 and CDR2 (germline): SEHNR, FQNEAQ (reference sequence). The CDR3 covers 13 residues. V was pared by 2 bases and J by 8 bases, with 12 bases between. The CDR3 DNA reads TGTGCCAGCAGCTTATATGTCGAGGGGGAAGCTTTCTTT. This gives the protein CASSLYVEGEAFF.